This TCR beta chain was found in a study of T-cell memory formation after mild COVID-19. MiXCR was run by TCRdb on the 5' RACE reads, yielding one entry per CDR3 protein. The sample holds roughly 130,000 distinct CDR3 sequences, roughly 6% seen once. CDR1 and CDR2 from the germline V gene are SEHNR and FQNEAQ (reference sequence). The CDR3 runs to 17 residues. The V gene lost 2 bases and the J gene lost 8 bases, with 22 bases spanning the gap. This clonotype was found a few times. Sequenced material: PBMCs or a T cell subset sorted from them (not recorded which). This clonotype was obtained from an adult woman who had mild COVID-19 (a few samples of this study predate the infection). Cell type and time point are not known. The V call is TRBV7-9, the J call TRBJ1-3; D is perhaps TRBD1 (5 bases). The CDR3 region has the DNA TGTGCCAGCAGCTTACGGGACGGGGGACGATTACGATACACCATATATTTT. The encoded protein is CASSLRDGGRLRYTIYF.